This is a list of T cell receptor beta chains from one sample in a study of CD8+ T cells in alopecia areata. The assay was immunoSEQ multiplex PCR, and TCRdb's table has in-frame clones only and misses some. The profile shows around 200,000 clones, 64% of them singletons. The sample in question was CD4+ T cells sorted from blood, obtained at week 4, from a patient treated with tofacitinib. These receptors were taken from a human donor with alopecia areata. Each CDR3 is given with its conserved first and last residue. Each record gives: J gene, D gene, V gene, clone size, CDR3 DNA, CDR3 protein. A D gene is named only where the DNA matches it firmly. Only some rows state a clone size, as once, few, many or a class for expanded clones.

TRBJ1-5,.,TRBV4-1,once,TGCGCCAGCAGCCAAGCAGGGATCAGCAATCAGCCCCAGCATTTT,CASSQAGISNQPQHF
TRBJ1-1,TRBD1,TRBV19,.,TGTGCCAGTAGTATTGGAGGGGGCGGATTAGCTTTCTTT,CASSIGGGGLAFF
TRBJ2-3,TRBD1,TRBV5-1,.,TGCGCCAGCAGCTTGGGACAGGGTGGAAATACGCAGTATTTT,CASSLGQGGNTQYF
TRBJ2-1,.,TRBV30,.,TGTGCCTGGAGTAGGGAGGTCCCAAGTCGCTACAATGAGCAGTTCTTC,CAWSREVPSRYNEQFF
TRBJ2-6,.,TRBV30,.,TGTGCCTGGATCAACGGGAGCTCTGGGGCCAACGTCCTGACTTTC,CAWINGSSGANVLTF
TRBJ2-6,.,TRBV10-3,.,TGTGCCATCAATTCTAGAGCAGGGGCCAACGTCCTGACTTTC,CAINSRAGANVLTF
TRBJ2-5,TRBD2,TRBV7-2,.,TGTGCCAGCAGCTTGGGGAGGGCGGTCGAGACCCAGTACTTC,CASSLGRAVETQYF
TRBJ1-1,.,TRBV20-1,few,TGCAGTGCGTCCCCGAACACTGAAGCTTTCTTT,CSASPNTEAFF
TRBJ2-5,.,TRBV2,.,TGTGCCAGCAAGAAGACCTCCTTCGAGGAGACCCAGTACTTC,CASKKTSFEETQYF
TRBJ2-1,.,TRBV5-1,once,TGCGCCAGCAGCATCAGCGCTGGCTCCTACAATGAGCAGTTCTTC,CASSISAGSYNEQFF
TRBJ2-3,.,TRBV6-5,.,TGTGCCAGCAGTTACTCAGGAGATACGCAGTATTTT,CASSYSGDTQYF
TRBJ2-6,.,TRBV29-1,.,TGCAGCGTTGGGGGGTCCTCTGGGGCCAACGTCCTGACTTTC,CSVGGSSGANVLTF
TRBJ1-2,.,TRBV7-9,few,TGTGCCAGCAGCTTAGCCCCGGGACACCGTCACTATGGCTACACCTTC,CASSLAPGHRHYGYTF
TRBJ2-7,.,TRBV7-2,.,TGTGCCAGCAGCCACCGCTACGAGCAGTACTTC,CASSHRYEQYF
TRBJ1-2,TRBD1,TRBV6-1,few,TGTGCCAGCACTAACGAACCCAGGGGGGTCAGCTACACCTTC,CASTNEPRGVSYTF
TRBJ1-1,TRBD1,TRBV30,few,TGTGCCTGGGCGACCCGACAGGGCTCGAACACTGAAGCTTTCTTT,CAWATRQGSNTEAFF
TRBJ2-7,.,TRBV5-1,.,TGCGCCAGCAGCTTGGCCAGCTACAGCTACGAGCAGTACTTC,CASSLASYSYEQYF
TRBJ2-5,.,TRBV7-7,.,TGTGCTAGCAGTTCGGACAGAGTTGAAACCCAGTACTTC,CASSSDRVETQYF
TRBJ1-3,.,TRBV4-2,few,TGTGCCAGCAGCCAAGAAACCCTCGACAGCATCTCTGGAAACACCATATATTTT,CASSQETLDSISGNTIYF
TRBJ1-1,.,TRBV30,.,TGTGCCGGAGAAGGCGGGGGCGGAACTGAAGCTTTCTTT,CAGEGGGGTEAFF
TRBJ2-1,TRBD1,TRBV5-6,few,TGTGCCAGCAGCTTCCTGCGGGACAGGGCCACCTACAATGAGCAGTTCTTC,CASSFLRDRATYNEQFF
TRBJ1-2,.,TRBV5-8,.,TGTGCCAGCAGCCGCATCTGGGGGGGCTATGGCTACACCTTC,CASSRIWGGYGYTF
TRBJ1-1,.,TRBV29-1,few,TGCAGCGTTGGAGATGTCGGGAATGAAGCTTTCTTT,CSVGDVGNEAFF
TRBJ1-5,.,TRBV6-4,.,TGTGCCAGCAGTGACTCCACAGTGCTCTCCTCTCTGCTGTGTAGCAATCAGCCCCAGCATTTT,CASSDSTVLSSLLCSNQPQHF
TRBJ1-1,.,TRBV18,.,TGTGCCAGCTCACCACCGGGGGACACTGAAGCTTTCTTT,CASSPPGDTEAFF
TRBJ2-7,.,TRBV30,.,TGTGCCTGGAGTGTACAGGGCAAATCCGCCGAGCAGTACTTC,CAWSVQGKSAEQYF
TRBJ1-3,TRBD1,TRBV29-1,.,TGCAGCGTTGTCGGGACAGGCTCTGGAAACACCATATATTTT,CSVVGTGSGNTIYF
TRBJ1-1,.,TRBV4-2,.,TGTGCCAGCAGCCCACAAGGAGCGCGTGAAGCTTTCTTT,CASSPQGAREAFF
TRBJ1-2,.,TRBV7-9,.,TGTGCCAGCAGCCACGCCGTCCCCTCTAACTATGGCTACACCTTC,CASSHAVPSNYGYTF
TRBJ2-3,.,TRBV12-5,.,TGTGCTAGTGGTTCCAGGGGGGTGTGGACAGATACGCAGTATTTT,CASGSRGVWTDTQYF
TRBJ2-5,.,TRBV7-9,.,TGTGCCAGCAGCTTAGCGGGACACGGAGGGGAGACCCAGTACTTC,CASSLAGHGGETQYF
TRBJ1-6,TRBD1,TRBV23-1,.,TGCGCCAGCAGTCAACCGATTGACAGGGTTTCACCCCTCCACTTT,CASSQPIDRVSPLHF
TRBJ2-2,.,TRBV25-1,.,TGTGCCAGCAGTGTCACAGGGTCCGGGGAGCTGTTTTTT,CASSVTGSGELFF